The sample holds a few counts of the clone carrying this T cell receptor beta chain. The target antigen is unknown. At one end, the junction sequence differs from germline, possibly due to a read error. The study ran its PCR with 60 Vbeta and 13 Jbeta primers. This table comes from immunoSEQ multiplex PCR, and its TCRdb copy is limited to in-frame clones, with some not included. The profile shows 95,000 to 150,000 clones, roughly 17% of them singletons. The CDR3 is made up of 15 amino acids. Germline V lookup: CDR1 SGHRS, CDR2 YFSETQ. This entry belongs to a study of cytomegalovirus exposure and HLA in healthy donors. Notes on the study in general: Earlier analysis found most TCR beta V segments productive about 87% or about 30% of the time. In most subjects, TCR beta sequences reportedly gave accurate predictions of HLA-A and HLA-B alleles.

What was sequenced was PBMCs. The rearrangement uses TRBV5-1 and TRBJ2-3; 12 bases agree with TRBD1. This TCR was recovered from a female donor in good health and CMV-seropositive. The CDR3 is CASRLGQGAGDTQYF. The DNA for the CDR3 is TGCGCCAGCAGATTGGGACAGGGGGCTGGAGATACGCAGTATTTT.